This is a list of T cell receptor beta chains from one sample in a study of blood T cell repertoires in COVID-19. TCRdb's table, derived via immunoSEQ multiplex PCR, lists solely in-frame clones and lacks some. The sample shows about 88,000 clones, approximately 70% of them seen only once. The sample comprised peripheral blood. The receptors were sampled from a woman aged 60 to 75 in a cohort sampled during active or convalescent COVID-19. CDR3s include the opening cysteine and the closing phenylalanine or tryptophan. D genes are given only for firm matches. Clone sizes are given selectively: once, few, many, or a class where the clone is expanded.

V,D,size,J,DNA,CDR3
TRBV19,NA,NA,TRBJ2-7,TGTGCCAGTAGACCCCGGACAGGGAGGGGTCGCGAGCAGTACTTC,CASRPRTGRGREQYF
TRBV7-3,NA,NA,TRBJ2-5,TGTGCCAGCAGCTTTAGCCGGGGAGAGACCCAGTACTTC,CASSFSRGETQYF
TRBV6-5,TRBD1,many,TRBJ2-2,TGTGCCGGAGGGACAGGGATGGCCGGGGAGCTGTTTTTT,CAGGTGMAGELFF
TRBV7-3,NA,NA,TRBJ2-5,TGTGCCAGCAGCTTGAGAATTCAAGAGACCCAGTACTTC,CASSLRIQETQYF
TRBV5-1,TRBD1,few,TRBJ1-2,TGCGCCAGCAGCACAGGGACAGTCAGCTATGGCTACACCTTC,CASSTGTVSYGYTF
TRBV6-2/TRBV6-3,NA,few,TRBJ2-3,TGTGCCAGCAGTTATGGTGGCACCGGGGATACGCAGTATTTT,CASSYGGTGDTQYF
TRBV7-3,TRBD2,many,TRBJ2-1,TGTGCCAGCAGCTTGTTTGCGGGGGGCTACAATGAGCAGTTCTTC,CASSLFAGGYNEQFF
TRBV9,TRBD2,NA,TRBJ2-7,TGTGCCAGCAGCTCCCTAGCGGGACCAATATACGAGCAGTACTTC,CASSSLAGPIYEQYF
TRBV7-3,TRBD1,few,TRBJ2-2,TGTGCCAGCAGCTACCAGAGGGACAGCGGGGAGCTGTTTTTT,CASSYQRDSGELFF
TRBV2,NA,once,TRBJ1-5,TGTGCCAGCAGTGAAGTTGACAGGAATCAGCCCCAGCATTTT,CASSEVDRNQPQHF
TRBV7-9,TRBD1,NA,TRBJ1-1,TGTGCCAGCAGCCATGGACAGGCCATGAACACTGAAGCTTTCTTT,CASSHGQAMNTEAFF
TRBV3-1/TRBV3-2,TRBD1,NA,TRBJ1-2,TGTGCCAGCAGCCCAGGACAGGGGGCAGGTGGCTACACCTTC,CASSPGQGAGGYTF
TRBV9,NA,few,TRBJ2-7,TGTGCCAGCAGCGTAGAGCCGACAAGCCTATCCTACGAGCAGTACTTC,CASSVEPTSLSYEQYF
TRBV15,TRBD1,NA,TRBJ2-7,TGTGCCACCAGCAGAGATAGGCCGGGACAGGGTGGTTTCGAGCAGTACTTC,CATSRDRPGQGGFEQYF
TRBV18,TRBD1,NA,TRBJ1-1,TGTGCCAGCTCACCTCGGACAGGGGGAATGGGTACTGAAGCTTTCTTT,CASSPRTGGMGTEAFF
TRBV6-5,NA,once,TRBJ1-4,TGTGCCAGCAGGCAGATTCAGGCTCCTAATGAAAAACTGTTTTTT,CASRQIQAPNEKLFF
TRBV28,TRBD1,few,TRBJ1-1,TGTGCCAGCAGTCGAACAGGGGTCAGCACTGAAGCTTTCTTT,CASSRTGVSTEAFF
TRBV10-3,NA,few,TRBJ2-7,TGTGCCATCAGTGAGTCGAGGTACCGGCAGGGTGGAACCTACGAGCAGTACTTC,CAISESRYRQGGTYEQYF
TRBV2,TRBD2,once,TRBJ2-3,TGTGCCAGCAGACGTTCTAGCGGGTCGGATACGCAGTATTTT,CASRRSSGSDTQYF
TRBV5-1,TRBD1,NA,TRBJ1-2,TGCGCCAGCTCCCCCCCAGGGACAGGGGTGTATGGCTACACCTTC,CASSPPGTGVYGYTF
TRBV7-2,TRBD1,NA,TRBJ2-1,TGTGCCAGCAGCTTAGGACAGGGATTATACAATGAGCAGTTCTTC,CASSLGQGLYNEQFF
TRBV14,TRBD1,few,TRBJ2-5,TGTGCCAGCAGCCAAGAACGGACAGGGGCCGGGGCCCAGTACTTC,CASSQERTGAGAQYF
TRBV11-3,TRBD1,NA,TRBJ1-5,TGTGCCAGCAGCTATGTCCGAGACAGGGGCCTCCAAGGCAATCAGCCCCAGCATTTT,CASSYVRDRGLQGNQPQHF
TRBV3-1/TRBV3-2,NA,few,TRBJ2-2,TGTGCCAGCAGCACTGCCGGGGAGCTGTTTTTT,CASSTAGELFF
TRBV2,NA,NA,TRBJ1-4,TGTGCCAGCGGATCGACAGGAGCAACTAATGAAAAACTGTTTTTT,CASGSTGATNEKLFF
TRBV10-3,TRBD1,NA,TRBJ1-1,TGTGCCATCAGCTCAAACCTAGACAGGGGAACTGAAGCTTTCTTT,CAISSNLDRGTEAFF
TRBV28,TRBD1,NA,TRBJ1-4,TGTGCCAGCAGTCTGGAGACAGGGTTCGGAAAACTGTTTTTT,CASSLETGFGKLFF
TRBV18,TRBD1,NA,TRBJ1-2,TGTGCCAGCTCACCGCGCCAGGACAGGGGAACGGGTGGCTACACCTTC,CASSPRQDRGTGGYTF
TRBV6-6,TRBD2,NA,TRBJ2-2,TGTGCCAGCACCCAGACTAGCGGGGTATCAGACGGGGAGCTGTTTTTT,CASTQTSGVSDGELFF
TRBV5-1,TRBD1,NA,TRBJ2-6,TGCGCCAGCAGCATTACAGGGGCTGGGGCCAACGTCCTGACTTTC,CASSITGAGANVLTF
TRBV6-5,TRBD1,NA,TRBJ2-5,TGTGCCAGCAGACAACCGGGACAGGGGAAAGAGACCCAGTACTTC,CASRQPGQGKETQYF
TRBV4-1,TRBD2,NA,TRBJ2-2,TGCGCCAGCAGCCAATCCCTAGCGGGGGGCACCGGGGAGCTGTTTTTT,CASSQSLAGGTGELFF
TRBV7-6,TRBD2,NA,TRBJ2-5,TGTGCCAGCAGCCGACTAGCCCAAGAGACCCAGTACTTC,CASSRLAQETQYF
TRBV11-2,NA,NA,TRBJ2-6,TGTGCCAGCAGCTTAGAAGGACAACGCTCTGGGGCCAACGTCCTGACTTTC,CASSLEGQRSGANVLTF
TRBV20-1,TRBD2,NA,TRBJ2-5,TGCAGTGCTAGTTTGCCTAGCGGGGTGGTAGACCAGTACTTC,CSASLPSGVVDQYF
TRBV4-1,NA,NA,TRBJ2-5,TGCGCCAGCAGCCAAGCGGCAGATCCTAGAGCCCAGTACTTC,CASSQAADPRAQYF
TRBV2,TRBD1,NA,TRBJ1-2,TGTGCCAGCACCTTGGACAGGGCCATATCTAACTATGGCTACACCTTC,CASTLDRAISNYGYTF
TRBV2,NA,NA,TRBJ2-6,TGTGCCAGCAGTGAACTGAGCTCTGGGGCCAACGTCCTGACTTTC,CASSELSSGANVLTF